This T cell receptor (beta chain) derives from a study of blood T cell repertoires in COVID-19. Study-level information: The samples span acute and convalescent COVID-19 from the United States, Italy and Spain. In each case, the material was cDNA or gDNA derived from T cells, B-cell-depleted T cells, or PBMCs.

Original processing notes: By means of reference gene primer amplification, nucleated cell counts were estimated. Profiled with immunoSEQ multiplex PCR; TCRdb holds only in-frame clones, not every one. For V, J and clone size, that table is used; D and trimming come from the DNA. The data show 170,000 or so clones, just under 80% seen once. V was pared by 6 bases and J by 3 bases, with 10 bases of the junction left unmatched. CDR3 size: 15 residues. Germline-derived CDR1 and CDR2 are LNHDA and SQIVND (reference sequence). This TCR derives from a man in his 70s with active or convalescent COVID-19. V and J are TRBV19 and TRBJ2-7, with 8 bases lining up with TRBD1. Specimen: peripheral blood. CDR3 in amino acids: CASRRTTGAHYEQYF. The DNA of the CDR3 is TGTGCCAGTAGACGCACGACAGGGGCCCACTACGAGCAGTACTTC.